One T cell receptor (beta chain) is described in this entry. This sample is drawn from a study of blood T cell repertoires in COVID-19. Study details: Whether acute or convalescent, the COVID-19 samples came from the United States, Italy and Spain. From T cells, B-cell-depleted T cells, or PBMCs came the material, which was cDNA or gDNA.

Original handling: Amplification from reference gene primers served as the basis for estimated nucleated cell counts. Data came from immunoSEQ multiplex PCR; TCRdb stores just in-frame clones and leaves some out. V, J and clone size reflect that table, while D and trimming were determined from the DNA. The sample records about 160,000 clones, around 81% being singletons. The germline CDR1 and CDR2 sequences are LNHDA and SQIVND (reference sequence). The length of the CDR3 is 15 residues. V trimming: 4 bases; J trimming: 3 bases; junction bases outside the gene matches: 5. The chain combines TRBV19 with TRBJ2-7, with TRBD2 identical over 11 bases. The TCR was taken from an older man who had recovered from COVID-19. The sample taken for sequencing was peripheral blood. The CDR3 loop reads CASSTITSGSYEQYF. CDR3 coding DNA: TGTGCCAGTAGTACGATTACTAGCGGGAGCTACGAGCAGTACTTC. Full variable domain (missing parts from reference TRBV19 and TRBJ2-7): DGGITQSPKYLFRKEGQNVTLSCEQNLNHDAMYWYRQDPGQGLRLIYYSQIVNDFQKGDIAEGYSVSREKKESFPLTVTSAQKNPTAFYLCASSTITSGSYEQYFGPGTRLTVT.